This TCR beta chain stems from a study of immune evolution from preneoplasia to lung adenocarcinoma. In its sample, this clone was seen a few times. Profiling relied on immunoSEQ multiplex PCR, and the TCRdb table lists in-frame clones only, not all of them. Of more than 15,000 clones in the sample, 80% to 90% were seen once. The trim removed 2 bases at V and 1 base at J, leaving 6 bases unmatched. The CDR3 loop spans 16 amino acids. Germline V gene lookup returns CDR1 SGHDN and CDR2 FVKESK. The chain has TRBV14 and TRBJ2-7, with TRBD1 matching 9 bases. This TCR was sampled from a person between 70 and 80 years old with invasive lung adenocarcinoma. The sample consisted of FFPE invasive lung adenocarcinoma tissue. The CDR3 coding sequence is TGTGCCAGCAGCCAATATTCCGGACAGGGGTCCTACGAGCAGTACTTC. It encodes CASSQYSGQGSYEQYF.